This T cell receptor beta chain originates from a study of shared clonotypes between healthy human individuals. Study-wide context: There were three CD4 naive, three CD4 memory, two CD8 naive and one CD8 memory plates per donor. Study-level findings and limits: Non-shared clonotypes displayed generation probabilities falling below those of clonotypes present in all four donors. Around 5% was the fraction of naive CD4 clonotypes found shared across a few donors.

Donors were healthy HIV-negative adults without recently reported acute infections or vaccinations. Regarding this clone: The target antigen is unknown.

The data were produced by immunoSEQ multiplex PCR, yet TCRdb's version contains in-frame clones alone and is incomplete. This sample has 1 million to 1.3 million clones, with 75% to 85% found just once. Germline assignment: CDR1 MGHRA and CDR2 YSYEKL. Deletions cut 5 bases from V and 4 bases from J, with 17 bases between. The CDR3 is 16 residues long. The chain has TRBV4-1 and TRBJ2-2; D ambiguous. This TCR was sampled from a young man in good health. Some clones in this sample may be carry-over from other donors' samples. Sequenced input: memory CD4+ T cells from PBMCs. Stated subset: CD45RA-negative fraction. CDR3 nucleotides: TGCGCCAGCAGCGACACCGTTCCGGCGGCCACCGGGGAGCTGTTTTTT. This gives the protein CASSDTVPAATGELFF.